This T cell receptor beta chain was captured in a study of Graves' ophthalmopathy and Graves' hyperthyroidism. Beta-chain TCR CDR3 regions were amplified from RNA transcripts. After a first-round RT-PCR with HTBI primers, a second-round multiplex PCR was run. TCRdb used MiXCR to reprocess the multiplex PCR reads, holding one entry per CDR3 protein. The repertoire holds around 1.1 million distinct CDR3 sequences, with around a third as singletons. CDR3 length: 16 amino acids. Per germline, CDR1 SGHDN and CDR2 FVKESK. J gave up 0 bases and V 4 bases, and 9 bases lay outside the gene matches. Other autoimmune disease, uncontrolled infection, pregnancy and lactation led to exclusion.

Sequenced sample: peripheral blood or thyroid tissue (not recorded which). V gene TRBV14 combines with J gene TRBJ2-7; 7 nucleotides agree with TRBD2. The receptor comes from an adult man with Graves' hyperthyroidism. CDR3 bases: TGTGCCAGCAGCCTCCGGGACTATCTTCTCTCCTACGAGCAGTACTTC. Amino acid sequence: CASSLRDYLLSYEQYF.